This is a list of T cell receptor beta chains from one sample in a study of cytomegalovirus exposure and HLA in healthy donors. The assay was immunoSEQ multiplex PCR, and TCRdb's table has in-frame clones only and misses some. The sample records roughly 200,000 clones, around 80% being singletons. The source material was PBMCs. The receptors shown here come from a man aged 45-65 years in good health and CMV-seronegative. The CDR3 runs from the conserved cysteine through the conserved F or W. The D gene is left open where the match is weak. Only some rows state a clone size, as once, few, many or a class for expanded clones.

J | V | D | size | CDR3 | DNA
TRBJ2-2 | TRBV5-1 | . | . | CASSLTSSDGELFF | TGCGCCAGCAGCTTGACTAGCTCGGACGGGGAGCTGTTTTTT
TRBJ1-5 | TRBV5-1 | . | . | CASSLDGVWNQPQHF | TGCGCCAGCAGCTTGGACGGGGTCTGGAATCAGCCCCAGCATTTT
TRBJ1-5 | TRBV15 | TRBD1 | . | CATSTGGIDQPQHF | TGTGCCACCAGCACAGGGGGTATCGATCAGCCCCAGCATTTT
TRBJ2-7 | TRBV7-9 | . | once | CSSSPFSDYEQYF | TGTTCCAGCAGCCCGTTTAGTGACTACGAGCAGTACTTC
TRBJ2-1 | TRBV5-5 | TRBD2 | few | CASSPRIAGGEQFF | TGTGCCAGCAGCCCACGGATAGCGGGAGGTGAGCAGTTCTTC
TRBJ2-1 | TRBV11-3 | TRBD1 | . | CASSQQGNPGNEQFF | TGTGCCAGCAGCCAACAGGGGAACCCTGGCAATGAGCAGTTCTTC
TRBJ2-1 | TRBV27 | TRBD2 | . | CASRRGGLAGLYEQFF | TGTGCCAGCAGGCGCGGGGGACTAGCGGGTTTATATGAGCAGTTCTTC
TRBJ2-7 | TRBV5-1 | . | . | CASSLAGSAASNYEQYF | TGCGCCAGCAGCTTGGCCGGGTCGGCAGCGTCTAACTACGAGCAGTACTTC
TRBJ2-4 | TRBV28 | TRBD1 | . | CASSLSATGGGRDIQYF | TGTGCCAGCAGTTTATCCGCGACAGGGGGCGGAAGGGACATTCAGTACTTC
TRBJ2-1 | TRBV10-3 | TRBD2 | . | CAISVGGGHNEQFF | TGTGCCATCAGTGTCGGGGGGGGTCACAATGAGCAGTTCTTC
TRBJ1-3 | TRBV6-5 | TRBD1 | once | CASSYYRGYSGNTIYF | TGTGCCAGCAGTTACTACAGGGGCTACTCTGGAAACACCATATATTTT
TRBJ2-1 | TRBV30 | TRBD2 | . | CAWSVGGGSGRERWYEQFF | TGTGCCTGGAGTGTAGGGGGTGGTAGCGGGAGAGAAAGGTGGTATGAGCAGTTCTTC
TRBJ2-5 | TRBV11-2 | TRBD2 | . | CASSQAGVETQYF | TGTGCCAGCAGCCAGGCGGGGGTAGAGACCCAGTACTTC
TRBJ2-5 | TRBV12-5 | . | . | CASGSWTAEETQYF | TGTGCTAGTGGTTCTTGGACAGCGGAAGAGACCCAGTACTTC
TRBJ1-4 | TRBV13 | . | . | CASSPGATNEKLFF | TGTGCCAGCAGCCCCGGTGCAACTAATGAAAAACTGTTTTTT
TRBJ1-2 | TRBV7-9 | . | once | CASSLLYSTRSYTF | TGTGCCAGCAGCTTACTCTACAGCACCCGAAGCTACACCTTC
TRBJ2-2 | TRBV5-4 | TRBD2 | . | CASSSGLAGVKTGELFF | TGTGCCAGCAGCTCGGGACTAGCGGGAGTGAAGACCGGGGAGCTGTTTTTT
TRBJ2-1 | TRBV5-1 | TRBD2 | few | CASSLLAGEVNEQFF | TGCGCCAGCAGCTTGTTGGCGGGAGAAGTGAATGAGCAGTTCTTC
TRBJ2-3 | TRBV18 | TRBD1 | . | CASSVGQGVDTQYF | TGTGCCAGCTCAGTGGGACAGGGTGTGGATACGCAGTATTTT
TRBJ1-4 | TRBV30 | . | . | CAWRAGAREKLFF | TGTGCCTGGAGGGCAGGGGCTAGGGAAAAACTGTTTTTT
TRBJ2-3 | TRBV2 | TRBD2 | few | CASSPLAGGSTDTQYF | TGTGCCAGCAGTCCACTAGCGGGAGGTAGCACAGATACGCAGTATTTT
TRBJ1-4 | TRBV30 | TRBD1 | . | CAWSVEGAATNEKLFF | TGTGCCTGGAGTGTAGAGGGGGCCGCGACTAATGAAAAACTGTTTTTT
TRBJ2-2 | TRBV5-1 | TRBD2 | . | CASGAGGAAGELFF | TGCGCCTCCGGGGCGGGGGGAGCCGCCGGGGAGCTGTTTTTT
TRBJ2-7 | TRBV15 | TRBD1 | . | CATSVDRFSYEQYF | TGTGCCACCAGCGTGGACAGGTTCTCCTACGAGCAGTACTTC
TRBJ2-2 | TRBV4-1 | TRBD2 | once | CASSQGGGLRNTGELFF | TGCGCCAGCAGCCAAGGCGGGGGACTCAGGAACACCGGGGAGCTGTTTTTT
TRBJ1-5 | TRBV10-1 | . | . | CASRGGTDNNQPQHF | TGCGCCAGCAGGGGGGGGACGGACAACAATCAGCCCCAGCATTTT
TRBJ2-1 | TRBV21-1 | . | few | CASSERQERSNEQFF | TGTGCCAGCAGCGAACGACAGGAGCGTAGCAATGAGCAGTTCTTC
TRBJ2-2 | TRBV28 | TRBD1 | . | CASSDRAPGELFF | TGTGCCAGCAGTGACAGGGCTCCCGGGGAGCTGTTTTTT
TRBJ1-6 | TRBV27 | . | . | CASSLAGIGNSPLHF | TGTGCCAGCAGTTTAGCAGGGATCGGAAATTCACCCCTCCACTTT
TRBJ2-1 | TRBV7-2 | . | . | CASSLVGTPLTYNEQFF | TGTGCCAGCAGCTTAGTGGGGACTCCCCTTACCTACAATGAGCAGTTCTTC
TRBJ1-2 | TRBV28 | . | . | CASRVGAEDYGYTF | TGTGCCAGCAGGGTGGGGGCCGAGGACTATGGCTACACCTTC
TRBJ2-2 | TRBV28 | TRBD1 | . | CASDRGFGELFF | TGTGCCAGTGACAGGGGTTTCGGGGAGCTGTTTTTT
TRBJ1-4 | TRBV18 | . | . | CASSLYEGSTNEKLFF | TGTGCCAGCTCACTTTACGAGGGATCAACTAATGAAAAACTGTTTTTT
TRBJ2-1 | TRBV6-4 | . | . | CASGDGSPGMVF | TGTGCCAGCGGCGACGGTTCCCCGGGTATGGTCTTC
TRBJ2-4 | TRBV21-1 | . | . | CASTGQPQIQYF | TGTGCCAGCACGGGACAGCCACAGATTCAGTACTTC
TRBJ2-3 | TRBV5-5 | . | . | CASSFQPRTDTQYF | TGTGCCAGCAGCTTCCAGCCTAGAACAGATACGCAGTATTTT
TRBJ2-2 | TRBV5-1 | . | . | CASMERANTGELFF | TGCGCCAGCATGGAGCGGGCGAACACCGGGGAGCTGTTTTTT
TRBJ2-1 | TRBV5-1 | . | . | CASSFDSFYNEQFF | TGCGCCAGCAGCTTCGACAGTTTCTACAATGAGCAGTTCTTC
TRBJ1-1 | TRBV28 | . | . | CASSSPGSMNTEAFF | TGTGCCAGCAGTTCTCCAGGATCTATGAACACTGAAGCTTTCTTT
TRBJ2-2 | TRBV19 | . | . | CASSIGTRGFGELFF | TGTGCCAGTAGTATAGGCACGAGAGGGTTCGGGGAGCTGTTTTTT
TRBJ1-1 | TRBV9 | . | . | CASGRATHTEAFF | TGTGCCAGCGGCAGGGCTACGCACACTGAAGCTTTCTTT
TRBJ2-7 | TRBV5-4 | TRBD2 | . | CASSRDYSYEQYF | TGTGCCAGCAGCCGGGACTACTCCTACGAGCAGTACTTC
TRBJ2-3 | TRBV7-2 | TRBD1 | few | CASSFRDRGDTQYF | TGTGCCAGCAGCTTCCGGGACAGGGGTGATACGCAGTATTTT
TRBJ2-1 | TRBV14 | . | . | CASSQSGLATYNEQFF | TGTGCCAGCAGCCAATCAGGGCTAGCGACTTACAATGAGCAGTTCTTC
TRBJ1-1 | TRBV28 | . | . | CASSTRVHGAWNTEAFF | TGTGCCAGCAGCACCCGGGTCCACGGAGCATGGAACACTGAAGCTTTCTTT